These T cell receptor beta chains were read from a single sample in a study of a mutant IDH1 vaccine in newly diagnosed glioma. Some clones are missing from TCRdb's copy, which holds only in-frame ones; the method was immunoSEQ multiplex PCR. The profile shows 20,000 or so clones, over 75% of them singletons. This specimen consisted of PBMCs, obtained from a glioma patient treated with radiotherapy, temozolomide or both. These receptors were obtained from a man aged 35 to 55 with glioma. CDR3s include the opening cysteine and the closing phenylalanine or tryptophan. A D gene is named only where the DNA matches it firmly. Some rows mark clone size as missing; the rest say once, few, many or name a class of expanded clone.

CDR3 DNA: TGTGCCTGGAGTGTAGAGACCGGGACGGCAACTAATGAAAAACTGTTTTTT
CDR3 protein: CAWSVETGTATNEKLFF
D gene: NA
V gene: TRBV30
clone size: NA
J gene: TRBJ1-4

CDR3 DNA: TGTGCCAGCAGCATAACAGGGAACAATCAGCCCCAGCATTTT
CDR3 protein: CASSITGNNQPQHF
D gene: NA
V gene: TRBV2
clone size: once
J gene: TRBJ1-5

CDR3 DNA: TGCGCCAGCAGCCAAGAGTTAGTATGGGGTGGCTACACCTTC
CDR3 protein: CASSQELVWGGYTF
D gene: NA
V gene: TRBV4-1
clone size: NA
J gene: TRBJ1-2

CDR3 DNA: TGTGCCAGCTCACCCGGGGGAGGTAACAGGGCGAACACTGAAGCTTTCTTT
CDR3 protein: CASSPGGGNRANTEAFF
D gene: NA
V gene: TRBV18
clone size: NA
J gene: TRBJ1-1

CDR3 DNA: TGTGCCAGCAGCTTAGTTTTAGCAGGGTCCTCTGGAAACACCATATATTTT
CDR3 protein: CASSLVLAGSSGNTIYF
D gene: NA
V gene: TRBV7-8
clone size: NA
J gene: TRBJ1-3

CDR3 DNA: TGCGCCAGCAGCTTTCTACTGGACACAGATACGCAGTATTTT
CDR3 protein: CASSFLLDTDTQYF
D gene: NA
V gene: TRBV5-1
clone size: NA
J gene: TRBJ2-3

CDR3 DNA: TGTGCCAGTAGTAGGTCGGGACTGATCAATCAGCCCCAGCATTTT
CDR3 protein: CASSRSGLINQPQHF
D gene: NA
V gene: TRBV19
clone size: NA
J gene: TRBJ1-5

CDR3 DNA: TGCAGTGCTAGCTGGCGGACTGAAGCTTTCTTT
CDR3 protein: CSASWRTEAFF
D gene: NA
V gene: TRBV20-1
clone size: few
J gene: TRBJ1-1

CDR3 DNA: TGTGCCAGCAGCCTAGGGACAGCCTCTGGGGCCAACGTCCTGACTTTC
CDR3 protein: CASSLGTASGANVLTF
D gene: TRBD1
V gene: TRBV5-6
clone size: NA
J gene: TRBJ2-6

CDR3 DNA: TGCGCCAGCAGCTCTGGACTAGCGGGAGGCGGAGAGCTGTTTTTT
CDR3 protein: CASSSGLAGGGELFF
D gene: TRBD2
V gene: TRBV5-1
clone size: NA
J gene: TRBJ2-2

CDR3 DNA: TGCGCCAGCAGCTTGCTGGGGGGGACTAATGAAAAACTGTTTTTT
CDR3 protein: CASSLLGGTNEKLFF
D gene: NA
V gene: TRBV5-1
clone size: NA
J gene: TRBJ1-4

CDR3 DNA: TGTGCCAGCACCGGACTAGCGCGGCAGTTCTTC
CDR3 protein: CASTGLARQFF
D gene: TRBD2
V gene: TRBV2
clone size: NA
J gene: TRBJ2-1

CDR3 DNA: TGTGCCAGTAGTATAGTAGGGATGACCTACGAGCAGTACTTC
CDR3 protein: CASSIVGMTYEQYF
D gene: NA
V gene: TRBV19
clone size: NA
J gene: TRBJ2-7

CDR3 DNA: TGCAGCGTTGATCCAGGGGTTGGGGCCAACGTCCTGACTTTC
CDR3 protein: CSVDPGVGANVLTF
D gene: NA
V gene: TRBV29-1
clone size: once
J gene: TRBJ2-6

CDR3 DNA: TGTGCCGGGAAAGACACTGAAGCTTTCTTT
CDR3 protein: CAGKDTEAFF
D gene: NA
V gene: TRBV30
clone size: few
J gene: TRBJ1-1

CDR3 DNA: TGTGCCAGCAGCTTTGGGACCTATAATGAAAAACTGTTTTTT
CDR3 protein: CASSFGTYNEKLFF
D gene: NA
V gene: TRBV9
clone size: once
J gene: TRBJ1-4

CDR3 DNA: TGTGCCAGCAGCGTACTAGCGGGGGGGCTCACAGATACGCAGTATTTT
CDR3 protein: CASSVLAGGLTDTQYF
D gene: TRBD2
V gene: TRBV5-6
clone size: NA
J gene: TRBJ2-3

CDR3 DNA: TGTGCCAGCAGCAGACTAGCGGGAGAGAGGCAGTACTTC
CDR3 protein: CASSRLAGERQYF
D gene: TRBD2
V gene: TRBV5-5
clone size: NA
J gene: TRBJ2-7

CDR3 DNA: TGTGCCAGCAGCCGCGACAGAGCCGGGGGGGAAGCCCAGCATTTT
CDR3 protein: CASSRDRAGGEAQHF
D gene: NA
V gene: TRBV2
clone size: NA
J gene: TRBJ1-5

CDR3 DNA: TGTGCCAGCAGCAACTCGAGGAGTAACGAAAAACTGTTTTTT
CDR3 protein: CASSNSRSNEKLFF
D gene: NA
V gene: TRBV5-4
clone size: NA
J gene: TRBJ1-4

CDR3 DNA: TGTGCCAGCAGCTCGTTGGGCAGGGTCCTCACAGATACGCAGTATTTT
CDR3 protein: CASSSLGRVLTDTQYF
D gene: NA
V gene: TRBV7-8
clone size: once
J gene: TRBJ2-3

CDR3 DNA: TGTGCCAGCAGCCAAGATATCTCGCCGGGTTACACCGGGGAGCTGTTTTTT
CDR3 protein: CASSQDISPGYTGELFF
D gene: NA
V gene: TRBV14
clone size: NA
J gene: TRBJ2-2

CDR3 DNA: TGTGCCAGCAGTTTCATCGTAGCCCATACGCAGTATTTT
CDR3 protein: CASSFIVAHTQYF
D gene: NA
V gene: TRBV28
clone size: NA
J gene: TRBJ2-3

CDR3 DNA: TGTGCCAGCAGTCCCCGGACCGTAACAACTAATGAAAAACTGTTTTTT
CDR3 protein: CASSPRTVTTNEKLFF
D gene: NA
V gene: TRBV2
clone size: NA
J gene: TRBJ1-4

CDR3 DNA: TGTGCCAGCAGCCCCACGGCGGTTGTCAGCTCCTACGAGCAGTACTTC
CDR3 protein: CASSPTAVVSSYEQYF
D gene: NA
V gene: TRBV9
clone size: NA
J gene: TRBJ2-7

CDR3 DNA: TGTGCCAGCAGTGATGGGGGGGCGGGTTGGCAGAATGGCTACACCTTC
CDR3 protein: CASSDGGAGWQNGYTF
D gene: NA
V gene: TRBV2
clone size: NA
J gene: TRBJ1-2

CDR3 DNA: TGTGCCAGCAGCTTGTTCCAGGGGGGAACAGATACGCAGTATTTT
CDR3 protein: CASSLFQGGTDTQYF
D gene: NA
V gene: TRBV5-6
clone size: NA
J gene: TRBJ2-3

CDR3 DNA: TGTGCCAGCAGCCTACACCGGGATACGCAGTATTTT
CDR3 protein: CASSLHRDTQYF
D gene: NA
V gene: TRBV14
clone size: NA
J gene: TRBJ2-3

CDR3 DNA: TGTGCCAGCAGTAGAACAGGGAAGGATTACGAGCAGTACTTC
CDR3 protein: CASSRTGKDYEQYF
D gene: NA
V gene: TRBV6-5
clone size: NA
J gene: TRBJ2-7

CDR3 DNA: TGTGCCAGCAGTGAGGCCGTACGTCGATTAGCGAACACTGAAGCTTTCTTT
CDR3 protein: CASSEAVRRLANTEAFF
D gene: NA
V gene: TRBV6-4
clone size: NA
J gene: TRBJ1-1

CDR3 DNA: TGTGCCAGCAGTTTATATGTGGGACAGGGGCCCGGGGAGCTGTTTTTT
CDR3 protein: CASSLYVGQGPGELFF
D gene: TRBD1
V gene: TRBV27
clone size: NA
J gene: TRBJ2-2

CDR3 DNA: TGTGCCAGCAACGCAGGGGGGGACTATGGCTACACCTTC
CDR3 protein: CASNAGGDYGYTF
D gene: TRBD1
V gene: TRBV6-5
clone size: once
J gene: TRBJ1-2

CDR3 DNA: TGTGCCAGCAGCCTTAACAAGAGGGACGGCTACACCTTC
CDR3 protein: CASSLNKRDGYTF
D gene: NA
V gene: TRBV7-2
clone size: NA
J gene: TRBJ1-2

CDR3 DNA: TGCAGCGTTGGTCGGGGGATGGACACTGAAGCTTTCTTT
CDR3 protein: CSVGRGMDTEAFF
D gene: NA
V gene: TRBV29-1
clone size: NA
J gene: TRBJ1-1

CDR3 DNA: TGTGCCACCAGCAGAGTGAGATTAGGACACTCTGGGGCCAACGTCCTGACTTTC
CDR3 protein: CATSRVRLGHSGANVLTF
D gene: NA
V gene: TRBV15
clone size: NA
J gene: TRBJ2-6

CDR3 DNA: TGTGCCAGCAGCTTTCTAGCGGGAGGGCCTAACGAGCAGTACTTC
CDR3 protein: CASSFLAGGPNEQYF
D gene: TRBD2
V gene: TRBV5-6
clone size: NA
J gene: TRBJ2-7

CDR3 DNA: TGTGCCAGCAGCCCGGGACAGGGTAGAGAGACCCAGTACTTC
CDR3 protein: CASSPGQGRETQYF
D gene: TRBD1
V gene: TRBV5-4
clone size: NA
J gene: TRBJ2-5

CDR3 DNA: TGCGCCAGCAGCCGTTACAGGGACACTGAAGCTTTCTTT
CDR3 protein: CASSRYRDTEAFF
D gene: NA
V gene: TRBV5-1
clone size: NA
J gene: TRBJ1-1

CDR3 DNA: TGTGCCAGCAGTCTACAGGGGCTGGGCACTGAAGCTTTCTTT
CDR3 protein: CASSLQGLGTEAFF
D gene: TRBD1
V gene: TRBV25-1
clone size: few
J gene: TRBJ1-1

CDR3 DNA: TGTGCCAGCAGCCAAGTGACAGGGGTTCAGCCCCAGCATTTT
CDR3 protein: CASSQVTGVQPQHF
D gene: TRBD1
V gene: TRBV4-2
clone size: NA
J gene: TRBJ1-5

CDR3 DNA: TGTGCCTGGGCGAGGACAACAATGAGCACTGAAGCTTTCTTT
CDR3 protein: CAWARTTMSTEAFF
D gene: NA
V gene: TRBV30
clone size: NA
J gene: TRBJ1-1